These 8 T cell receptor beta chains were all obtained from the same sample, sequenced in a study of T cell repertoires in cytomegalovirus infection. MiXCR was run by TCRdb on the reads, yielding one entry per CDR3 protein. Counted here are hundreds of thousands of distinct CDR3 sequences, 24% occurring once; the ten biggest clones make up less than 10%. Sequencing input: CD8+ T cells from PBMCs. Receptors were obtained from a human donor in good health (CMV status not recorded). Some clones in this sample may be carry-over from other donors' samples.

The chain links TRBV10-3 to TRBJ2-3; D is possibly TRBD1 (6 bases). V was clipped by 2 bases and J by 4 bases, with 16 bases between them. The CDR3 runs 16 residues. Looked up from germline, CDR1 is ENHRY and CDR2 is SYGVKD. The CDR3 loop reads CAISERAWQGSDTQYF. CDR3 bases: TGTGCCATCAGTGAGAGGGCGTGGCAGGGGTCAGATACGCAGTATTTT.

Of note for this clonotype: This sequence may be a read error, since a much larger clone differs from it by one base. V and J are TRBV7-6 and TRBJ1-6; D may be TRBD1 (6 bases). Germline values: CDR1 SGHVS, CDR2 FNYEAQ. Trimming took 4 bases from V and 7 from J, leaving 11 bases between them. This CDR3 spans 14 amino acids. CDR3 residues: CASSWDNYNSPLHF. The CDR3 DNA reads TGTGCCAGCAGCTGGGACAACTACAATTCACCCCTCCACTTT.

This clonotype occurred many times. V gene TRBV7-9 combines with J gene TRBJ2-5, with TRBD1 matching over 7 bases. The germline gives CDR1 SEHNR, CDR2 FQNEAQ (reference sequence). Trimming cost V 8 bases and J 0 bases; bases outside gene matches: 6. CDR3 size: 14 residues. The CDR3 protein is CASVATGYQETQYF. CDR3 nucleotide sequence: TGTGCCAGCGTGGCGACAGGGTACCAAGAGACCCAGTACTTC. Full variable domain (outside the CDR3, taken from reference TRBV7-9 and TRBJ2-5): DTGVSQNPRHKITKRGQNVTFRCDPISEHNRLYWYRQTLGQGPEFLTYFQNEAQLEKSRLLSDRFSAERPKGSFSTLEIQRTEQGDSAMYLCASVATGYQETQYFGPGTRLLVL.

On this clonotype itself: A single base separates this from a much larger clone, so it may be a read error. The rearrangement joins TRBV6-5 to TRBJ1-2, with D unclear. Trimming took 2 bases from V and 1 from J, leaving 5 bases between them. Germline lookup yields CDR1 MNHEY and CDR2 SVGAGI. This CDR3 spans 13 amino acids. The chain's CDR3 is CASSYADNYGYTF. In DNA, the CDR3 is TGTGCCAGCAGTTACGCGGATAACTATGGCTACACCTTC.

The sample holds a few counts of this clonotype. In DNA form, the CDR3 reads TGCAGCGTCGATGATTGGGCGGAAAGGGAAGCTTTCTTT. This sequence encodes CSVDDWAEREAFF. This chain links TRBV29-1 with TRBJ1-1; D gene ambiguous. This CDR3 contains 13 residues. Trimming shortened V by 6 bases and J by 8 bases, and 19 bases separated the two germline ends. In germline, CDR1 is SQVTM, CDR2 ANQGSEA.

This clonotype was found many times. V usage is TRBV7-6 and J usage is TRBJ1-1; the D gene is possibly TRBD1 (6 bases). Per the germline V gene, CDR1 is SGHVS and CDR2 is FNYEAQ. CDR3 length: 15 amino acids. V lost 5 bases and J lost 1, with 14 bases in between. The CDR3 sequence: CASSPQQGKNTEAFF. Here the CDR3 DNA reads TGTGCCAGCAGCCCTCAACAGGGAAAGAACACTGAAGCTTTCTTT.

This clonotype was observed at least ten times. V and J are TRBV10-3 and TRBJ2-2; D gene ambiguous. The CDR3 length is 17 residues. Germline V CDR1 and CDR2: ENHRY, SYGVKD. V was pared by 5 bases and J by 1 base, with 17 bases between. CDR3 sequence: CAISSMTLQMNTGELFF. The CDR3, as DNA: TGTGCCATCAGTTCCATGACACTTCAGATGAACACCGGGGAGCTGTTTTTT.

This clonotype was seen at least ten times. The genes are TRBV7-2 and TRBJ2-6; D is possibly TRBD1 (6 bases). Looked up from germline, CDR1 is SGHTA and CDR2 is FQGNSA. This CDR3 region has 19 residues. The ends were cut back, 4 bases at V and 1 base at J, with 20 bases in the middle. CDR3: CASSSFRQDSISGANVLTF. CDR3 DNA sequence: TGTGCCAGCAGCTCATTCAGACAGGATTCTATATCTGGGGCCAACGTCCTGACTTTC. Full variable domain (rest looked up from reference TRBV7-2 and TRBJ2-6): GAGVSQSPSNKVTEKGKDVELRCDPISGHTALYWYRQSLGQGLEFLIYFQGNSAPDKSGLPSDRFSAERTGGSVSTLTIQRTQQEDSAVYLCASSSFRQDSISGANVLTFGAGSRLTVL.